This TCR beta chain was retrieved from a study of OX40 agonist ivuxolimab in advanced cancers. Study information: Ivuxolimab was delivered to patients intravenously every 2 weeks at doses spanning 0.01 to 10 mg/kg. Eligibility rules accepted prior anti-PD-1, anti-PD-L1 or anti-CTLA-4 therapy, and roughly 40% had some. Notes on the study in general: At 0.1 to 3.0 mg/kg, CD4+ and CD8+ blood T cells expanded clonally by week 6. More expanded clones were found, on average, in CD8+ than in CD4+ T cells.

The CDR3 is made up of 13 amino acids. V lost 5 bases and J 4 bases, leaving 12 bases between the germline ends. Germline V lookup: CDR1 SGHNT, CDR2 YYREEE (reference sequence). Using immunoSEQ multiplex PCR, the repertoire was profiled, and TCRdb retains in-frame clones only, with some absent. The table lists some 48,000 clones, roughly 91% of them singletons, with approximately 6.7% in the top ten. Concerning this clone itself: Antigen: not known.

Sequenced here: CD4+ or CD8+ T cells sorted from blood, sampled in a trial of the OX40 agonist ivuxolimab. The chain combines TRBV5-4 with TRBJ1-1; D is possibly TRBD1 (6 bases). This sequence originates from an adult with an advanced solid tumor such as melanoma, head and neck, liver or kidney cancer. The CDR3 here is CASRVQGGTEAFF. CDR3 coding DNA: TGTGCCAGCAGGGTACAGGGCGGCACTGAAGCTTTCTTT.